What follows describes a single T cell receptor beta chain. The source of the sample is a study of blood T cell repertoires in COVID-19. Those who participated ranged in age from 18 to 89 years and resided in about two dozen US areas. Germline V gene data show CDR1 as SGHTA and CDR2 as FQGNSA. V shed 5 bases and J shed 2 bases, with 7 bases lying between them. The CDR3 extends over 13 amino acids. TCRdb keeps only in-frame clones here, not all; method: immunoSEQ multiplex PCR. The table has 200,000 to 250,000 clones, 87% seen once. The rearrangement links TRBV7-2 to TRBJ2-1; D might be TRBD2 (5 bases). The receptor was isolated from a man in his thirties or forties who had recovered from COVID-19. The source material was PBMCs or T cells enriched from blood (not recorded which). The CDR3 coding sequence is TGTGCCAGCAGCGCCGGGACCTACAATGAGCAGTTCTTC. Its translation: CASSAGTYNEQFF.